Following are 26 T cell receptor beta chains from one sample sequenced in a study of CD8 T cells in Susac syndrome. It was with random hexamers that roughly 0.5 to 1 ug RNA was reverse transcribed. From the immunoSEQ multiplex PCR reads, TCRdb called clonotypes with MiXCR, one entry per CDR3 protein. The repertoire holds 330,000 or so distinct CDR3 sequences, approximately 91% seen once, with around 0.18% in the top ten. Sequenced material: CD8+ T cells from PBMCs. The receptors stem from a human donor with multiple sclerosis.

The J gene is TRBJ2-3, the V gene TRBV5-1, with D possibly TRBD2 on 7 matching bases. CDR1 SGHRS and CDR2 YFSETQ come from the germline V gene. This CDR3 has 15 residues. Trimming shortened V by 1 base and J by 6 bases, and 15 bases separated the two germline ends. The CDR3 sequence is CASSLFAGAPDTQYF. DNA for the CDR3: TGCGCCAGCAGCTTGTTCGCGGGGGCCCCCGATACGCAGTATTTT.

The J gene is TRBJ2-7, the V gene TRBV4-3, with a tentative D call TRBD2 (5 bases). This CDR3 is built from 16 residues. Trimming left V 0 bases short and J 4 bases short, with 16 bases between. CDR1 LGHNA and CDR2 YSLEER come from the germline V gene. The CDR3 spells CASSQDFGEGRYEQYF. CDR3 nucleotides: TGCGCCAGCAGCCAAGATTTCGGTGAGGGTAGATACGAGCAGTACTTC.

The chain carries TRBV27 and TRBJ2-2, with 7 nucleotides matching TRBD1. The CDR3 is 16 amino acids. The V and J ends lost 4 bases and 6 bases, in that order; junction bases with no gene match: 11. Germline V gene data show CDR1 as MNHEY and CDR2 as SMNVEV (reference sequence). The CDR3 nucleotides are TGTGCCAGCAGTTCCGAAACTTACGGACAGGCCGGGGAGCTGTTTTTT. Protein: CASSSETYGQAGELFF.

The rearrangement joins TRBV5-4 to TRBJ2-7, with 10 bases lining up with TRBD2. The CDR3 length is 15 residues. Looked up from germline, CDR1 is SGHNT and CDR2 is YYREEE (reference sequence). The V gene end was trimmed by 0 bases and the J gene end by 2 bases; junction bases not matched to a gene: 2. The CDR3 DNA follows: TGTGCCAGCAGCTTGGAAGCGGGGGGGACCTACGAGCAGTACTTC. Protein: CASSLEAGGTYEQYF.

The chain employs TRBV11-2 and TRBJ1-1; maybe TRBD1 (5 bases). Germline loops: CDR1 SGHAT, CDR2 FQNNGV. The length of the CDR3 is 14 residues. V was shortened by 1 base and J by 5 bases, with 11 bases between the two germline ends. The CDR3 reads CASSLAQGGTEAFF. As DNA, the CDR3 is TGTGCCAGCAGCTTAGCGCAGGGAGGAACTGAAGCTTTCTTT.

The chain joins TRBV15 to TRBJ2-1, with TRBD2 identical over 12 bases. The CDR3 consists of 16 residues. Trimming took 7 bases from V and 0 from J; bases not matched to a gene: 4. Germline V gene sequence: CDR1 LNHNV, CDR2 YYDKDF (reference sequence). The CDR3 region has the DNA TGTGCCACCAAGCCTAGCGGGGGGGTCTCCTACAATGAGCAGTTCTTC. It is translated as CATKPSGGVSYNEQFF.

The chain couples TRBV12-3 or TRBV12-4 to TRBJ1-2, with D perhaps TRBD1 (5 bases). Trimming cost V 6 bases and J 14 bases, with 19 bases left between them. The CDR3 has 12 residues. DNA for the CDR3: TGTGCCAGCAGACGCCCCGGGACGTCACCGACCTTC. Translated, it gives CASRRPGTSPTF.

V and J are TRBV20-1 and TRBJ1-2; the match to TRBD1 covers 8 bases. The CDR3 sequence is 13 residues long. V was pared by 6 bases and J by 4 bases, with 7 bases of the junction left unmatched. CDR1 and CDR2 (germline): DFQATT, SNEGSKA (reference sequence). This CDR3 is CSAWDRTFYGYTF. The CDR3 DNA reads TGCAGTGCGTGGGACAGGACATTCTATGGCTACACCTTC.

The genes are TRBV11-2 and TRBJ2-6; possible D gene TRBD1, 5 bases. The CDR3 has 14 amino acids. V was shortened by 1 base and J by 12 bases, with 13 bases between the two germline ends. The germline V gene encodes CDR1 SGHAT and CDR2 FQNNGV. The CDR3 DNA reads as TGTGCCAGCAGCTTAGTCCCAGGGTCCGCCGTCCTGACTTTC. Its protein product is CASSLVPGSAVLTF.

CDR3 residues: CASSGGFTSSYEQYF. The CDR3 nucleotides are TGTGCCAGCAGTGGGGGTTTTACCTCCTCCTACGAGCAGTACTTC. The chain combines TRBV6-1 with TRBJ2-7; D unresolved. V lost 4 bases and J lost 0, with 13 bases in between. The CDR3 contains 15 residues. Germline values: CDR1 MNHNS, CDR2 SASEGT.

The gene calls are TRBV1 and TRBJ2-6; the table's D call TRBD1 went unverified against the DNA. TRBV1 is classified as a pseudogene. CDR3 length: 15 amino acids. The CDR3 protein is CTSSFRGRGANVLTF. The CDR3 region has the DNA TGCACCAGCAGCTTCAGGGGGCGCGGGGCCAACGTCCTGACTTTC.

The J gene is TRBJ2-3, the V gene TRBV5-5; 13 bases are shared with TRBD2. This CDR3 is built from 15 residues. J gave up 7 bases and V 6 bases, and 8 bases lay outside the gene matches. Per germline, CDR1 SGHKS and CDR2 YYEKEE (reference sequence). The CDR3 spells CASTSGLAGRNTQYF. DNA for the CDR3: TGTGCCAGCACCTCGGGACTAGCGGGACGAAATACGCAGTATTTT.

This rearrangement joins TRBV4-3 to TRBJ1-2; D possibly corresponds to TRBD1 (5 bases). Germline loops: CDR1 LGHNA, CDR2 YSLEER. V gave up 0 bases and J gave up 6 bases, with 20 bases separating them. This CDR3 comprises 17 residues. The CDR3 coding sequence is TGCGCCAGCAGCCAAGAAGCTGGATCCAGGGTTCCGGATGGCTACACCTTC. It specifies CASSQEAGSRVPDGYTF.

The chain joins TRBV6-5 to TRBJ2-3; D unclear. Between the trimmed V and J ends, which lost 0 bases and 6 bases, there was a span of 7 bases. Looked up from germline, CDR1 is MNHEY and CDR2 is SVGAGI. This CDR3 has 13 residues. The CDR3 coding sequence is TGTGCCAGCAGTTACTCTGGACCGGATACGCAGTATTTT. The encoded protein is CASSYSGPDTQYF.

Here the CDR3 reads CASSETGLNTEAFF. Here the CDR3 DNA reads TGTGCCAGCAGTGAGACAGGGTTGAACACTGAAGCTTTCTTT. V gene TRBV6-1 combines with J gene TRBJ1-1; 7 positions match TRBD1. CDR3 length: 14 amino acids. The V and J ends lost 3 bases and 0 bases, in that order; junction bases with no gene match: 1. Germline values: CDR1 MNHNS, CDR2 SASEGT.

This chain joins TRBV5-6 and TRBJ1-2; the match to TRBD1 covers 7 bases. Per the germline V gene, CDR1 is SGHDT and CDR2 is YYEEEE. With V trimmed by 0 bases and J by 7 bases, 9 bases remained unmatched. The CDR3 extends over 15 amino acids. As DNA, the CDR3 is TGTGCCAGCAGCTTGGGGACAGGAAGAGGGACTGGCTACACCTTC. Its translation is CASSLGTGRGTGYTF.

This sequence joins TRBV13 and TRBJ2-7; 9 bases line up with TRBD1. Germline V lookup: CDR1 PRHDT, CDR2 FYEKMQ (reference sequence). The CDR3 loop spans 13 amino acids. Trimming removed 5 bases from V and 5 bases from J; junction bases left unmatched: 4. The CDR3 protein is CASSDYRGHEQYF. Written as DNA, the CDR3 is TGTGCCAGCAGCGACTACAGGGGGCACGAGCAGTACTTC.

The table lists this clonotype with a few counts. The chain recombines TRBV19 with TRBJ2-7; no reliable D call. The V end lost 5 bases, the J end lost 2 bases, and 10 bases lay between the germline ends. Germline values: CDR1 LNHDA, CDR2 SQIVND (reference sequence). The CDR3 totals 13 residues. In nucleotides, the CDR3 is TGTGCCAGTAGTTCAAAGGAACCCTACGAGCAGTACTTC. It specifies CASSSKEPYEQYF.

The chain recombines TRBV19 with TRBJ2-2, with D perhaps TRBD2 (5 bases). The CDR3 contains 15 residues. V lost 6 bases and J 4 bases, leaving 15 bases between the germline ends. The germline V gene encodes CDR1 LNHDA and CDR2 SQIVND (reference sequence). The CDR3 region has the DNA TGTGCCAGTAGCACGGCTAGCCGTAGCACCGGGGAGCTGTTTTTT. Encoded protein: CASSTASRSTGELFF.

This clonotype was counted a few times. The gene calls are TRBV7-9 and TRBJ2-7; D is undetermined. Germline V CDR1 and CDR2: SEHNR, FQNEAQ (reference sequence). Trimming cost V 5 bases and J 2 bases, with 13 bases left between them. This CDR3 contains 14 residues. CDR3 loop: CASSPVGMTYEQYF. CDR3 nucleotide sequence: TGTGCCAGCAGCCCCGTGGGGATGACCTACGAGCAGTACTTC.

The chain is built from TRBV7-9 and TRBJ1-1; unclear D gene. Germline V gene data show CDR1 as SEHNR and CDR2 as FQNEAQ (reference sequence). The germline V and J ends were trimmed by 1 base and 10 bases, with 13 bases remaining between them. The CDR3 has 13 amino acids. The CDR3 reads CASSLGRTSGAFF. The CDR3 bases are TGTGCCAGCAGCTTAGGAAGGACGTCCGGAGCTTTCTTT.

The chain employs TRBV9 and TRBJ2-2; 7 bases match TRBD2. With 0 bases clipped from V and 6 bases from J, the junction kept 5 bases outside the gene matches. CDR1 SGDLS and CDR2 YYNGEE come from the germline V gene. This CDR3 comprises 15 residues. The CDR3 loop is CASSVGGRAAGELFF. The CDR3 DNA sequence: TGTGCCAGCAGCGTAGGGGGGAGGGCCGCCGGGGAGCTGTTTTTT.

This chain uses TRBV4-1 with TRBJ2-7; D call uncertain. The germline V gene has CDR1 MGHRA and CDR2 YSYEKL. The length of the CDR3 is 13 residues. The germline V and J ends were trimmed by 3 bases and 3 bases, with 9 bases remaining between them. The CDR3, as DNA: TGCGCCAGCAGCCATGAGGCTAGCTACGAGCAGTACTTC. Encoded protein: CASSHEASYEQYF.

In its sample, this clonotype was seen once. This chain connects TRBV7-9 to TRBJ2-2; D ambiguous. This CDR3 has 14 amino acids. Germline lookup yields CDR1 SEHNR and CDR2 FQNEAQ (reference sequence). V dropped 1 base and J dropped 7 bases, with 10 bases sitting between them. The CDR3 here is CASSLVPVNGELFF. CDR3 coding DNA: TGTGCCAGCAGCTTAGTCCCAGTCAACGGGGAGCTGTTTTTT. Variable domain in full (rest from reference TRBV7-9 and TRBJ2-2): DTGVSQNPRHKITKRGQNVTFRCDPISEHNRLYWYRQTLGQGPEFLTYFQNEAQLEKSRLLSDRFSAERPKGSFSTLEIQRTEQGDSAMYLCASSLVPVNGELFFGEGSRLTVL.

CDR3 sequence: CASCVSGATDTQYF. CDR3 coding DNA: TGTGCCAGCTGTGTGAGCGGGGCCACAGATACGCAGTATTTT. This sequence joins TRBV12-3 or TRBV12-4 and TRBJ2-3, with TRBD2 identical over 7 bases. The CDR3 has 14 residues. The junction had 7 bases not matched to a gene; V was cut back by 8 bases and J by 2 bases.

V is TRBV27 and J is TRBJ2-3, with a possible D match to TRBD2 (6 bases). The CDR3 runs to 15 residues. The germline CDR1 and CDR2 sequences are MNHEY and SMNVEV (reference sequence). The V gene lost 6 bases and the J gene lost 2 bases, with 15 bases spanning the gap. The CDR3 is CASRGGITSTDTQYF. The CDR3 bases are TGTGCCAGCAGGGGGGGAATTACATCCACAGATACGCAGTATTTT.